Given below is one TCR beta chain in context. These data originate in a study of blood T cell repertoires in COVID-19. Study-wide background: COVID-19 samples collected from the United States, Italy and Spain covered acute and convalescent phases. The cDNA or gDNA used as material had been derived from T cells, B-cell-depleted T cells, or PBMCs.

The data were produced by immunoSEQ multiplex PCR, yet TCRdb's version contains in-frame clones alone and is incomplete. The top ten hold approximately 7.5% of the sample, which has approximately 300,000 clones, about nine tenths seen once. With V trimmed by 5 bases and J by 4 bases, 0 bases remained unmatched. The CDR3 is made up of 12 amino acids. Germline values: CDR1 KGHDR, CDR2 SFDVKD. Sequencing was done on a sample of peripheral blood. This chain uses TRBV24-1 with TRBJ1-1; 7 bases match TRBD1. This clonotype was obtained from a woman in her 30s with COVID-19, enrolled during active disease. CDR3 sequence reads: CATSAGGTEAFF. CDR3 DNA sequence: TGTGCCACCAGTGCAGGGGGCACTGAAGCTTTCTTT.